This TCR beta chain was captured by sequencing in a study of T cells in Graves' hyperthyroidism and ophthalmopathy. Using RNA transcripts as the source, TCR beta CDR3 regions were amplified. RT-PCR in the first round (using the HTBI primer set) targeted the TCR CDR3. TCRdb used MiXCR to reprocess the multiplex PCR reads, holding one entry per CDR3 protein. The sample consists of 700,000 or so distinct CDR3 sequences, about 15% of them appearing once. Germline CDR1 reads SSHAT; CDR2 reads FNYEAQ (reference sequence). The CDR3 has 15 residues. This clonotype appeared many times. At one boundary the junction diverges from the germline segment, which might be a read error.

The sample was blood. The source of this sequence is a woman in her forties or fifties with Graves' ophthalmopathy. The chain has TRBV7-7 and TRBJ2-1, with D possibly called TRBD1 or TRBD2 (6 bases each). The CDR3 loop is CASSLSGVGAGEQFF. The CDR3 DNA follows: TGTGCTAGCAGCTTATCGGGAGTGGGGGCGGGTGAGCAGTTCTTC.